A selection of T cell receptor beta chains follows, all from one sample in a study of a mutant IDH1 vaccine in newly diagnosed glioma. The data were produced by immunoSEQ multiplex PCR, yet TCRdb's version contains in-frame clones alone and is incomplete. The sample has roughly 40,000 clones, roughly 90% seen once; the top ten hold 2% to 3%. These receptors' antigens are unknown. The source material was PBMCs, sampled from a glioma patient whose treatment included an IDH1 peptide vaccine. These receptors were taken from a man aged 50-59 years with glioma. Both conserved end residues are part of each CDR3. D genes are given only for firm matches. Only some rows state a clone size, as once, few, many or a class for expanded clones.

clone_size d_call j_call v_call cdr3_aa cdr3_nt
. . TRBJ1-2 TRBV9 CASSVARDGYTF TGTGCCAGCAGCGTAGCCAGAGATGGCTACACCTTC
few TRBD1 TRBJ2-1 TRBV4-3 CASSQDVGGRYNEQFF TGCGCCAGCAGCCAAGATGTAGGGGGCCGATACAATGAGCAGTTCTTC
. . TRBJ1-6 TRBV27 CASSRDNLLSSYNSPLHF TGTGCCAGCTCGAGGGACAACTTACTCAGCTCCTATAATTCACCCCTCCACTTT
. . TRBJ2-7 TRBV6-1 CASSPLGPGVEQYF TGTGCCAGCAGTCCCCTAGGGCCGGGGGTAGAGCAGTACTTC
. TRBD1 TRBJ1-5 TRBV9 CASSSFRGTGCNQPQHF TGTGCCAGCAGCTCTTTTCGAGGGACAGGCTGCAATCAGCCCCAGCATTTT
. . TRBJ2-7 TRBV7-9 CASSQAGSSYEQYF TGTGCCAGCAGCCAGGCTGGGAGCTCCTACGAGCAGTACTTC
. . TRBJ2-5 TRBV15 CATSRDFRARSQETQYF TGTGCCACCAGCAGAGATTTTAGGGCGAGGTCGCAGGAGACCCAGTACTTC
. . TRBJ2-7 TRBV21-1 CASSTQTGSYEQYF TGTGCCAGCAGCACTCAGACGGGGTCCTACGAGCAGTACTTC
. . TRBJ2-7 TRBV7-9 CASSLAPGLNYEQYF TGTGCCAGCAGCTTAGCGCCAGGGCTGAACTACGAGCAGTACTTC
. . TRBJ2-2 TRBV10-1 CASSESTRGTNTGELFF TGCGCCAGCAGTGAGTCGACTCGGGGGACGAACACCGGGGAGCTGTTTTTT
. TRBD1 TRBJ1-2 TRBV9 CASNTDRGRYTF TGTGCCAGCAACACCGACAGGGGCCGCTACACCTTC
. TRBD2 TRBJ2-3 TRBV7-2 CASSLATSGGAYTQYF TGTGCCAGCAGCTTAGCGACTAGCGGGGGGGCTTATACGCAGTATTTT
. . TRBJ1-1 TRBV5-1 CASSSTGMNTEAFF TGCGCCAGCAGCAGCACAGGGATGAACACTGAAGCTTTCTTT
. . TRBJ1-1 TRBV19 CASSPLLRVNTEAFF TGTGCCAGTAGTCCCCTCCTGCGGGTTAACACTGAAGCTTTCTTT
. TRBD2 TRBJ2-2 TRBV12-5 CAKPAPLAGGSNTGELFF TGTGCTAAACCCGCCCCTCTAGCGGGAGGGTCGAACACCGGGGAGCTGTTTTTT
. TRBD1 TRBJ1-1 TRBV27 CASSLSDRGLWTEAFF TGTGCCAGCAGTTTATCGGACAGGGGGCTATGGACTGAAGCTTTCTTT
few . TRBJ2-5 TRBV14 CASSLTRIYRQETQYF TGTGCCAGCAGCCTTACTAGAATCTACCGACAAGAGACCCAGTACTTC
. TRBD2 TRBJ2-1 TRBV7-7 CASSPTGGGGYNEQFF TGTGCTAGCAGCCCAACCGGGGGGGGCGGCTACAATGAGCAGTTCTTC
. . TRBJ1-4 TRBV28 CASTLQGGRDEKLFF TGTGCCAGCACCCTTCAGGGAGGTAGAGATGAAAAACTGTTTTTT
. . TRBJ1-3 TRBV14 CASSQGRVGNTIYF TGTGCCAGCAGCCAAGGGCGGGTTGGAAACACCATATATTTT
. . TRBJ2-3 TRBV7-2 CASSLGGASDTQYF TGTGCCAGCAGCTTGGGGGGGGCCTCAGATACGCAGTATTTT
. . TRBJ1-2 TRBV5-1 CASSLGVGGKGYGYTF TGCGCCAGCAGCTTGGGCGTCGGGGGGAAAGGCTATGGCTACACCTTC
. . TRBJ2-1 TRBV7-9 CASSLWGIDEQFF TGTGCCAGCAGCTTATGGGGTATCGATGAGCAGTTCTTC
. . TRBJ1-5 TRBV6-1 CASNGQYNQPQHF TGTGCCAGCAACGGACAGTATAATCAGCCCCAGCATTTT
. TRBD1 TRBJ2-2 TRBV7-9 CASSRQGRNTGELFF TGTGCCAGCAGCCGACAGGGGCGGAACACCGGGGAGCTGTTTTTT
. TRBD1 TRBJ1-1 TRBV7-6 CASSLGQGALHSEAFF TGTGCCAGCAGCTTAGGACAGGGGGCGCTGCACTCGGAAGCTTTCTTT
. . TRBJ1-1 TRBV28 CASRAGFTFTTEAFF TGTGCCAGCAGAGCAGGGTTTACCTTCACCACTGAAGCTTTCTTT
few . TRBJ2-5 TRBV20-1 CSAVAETQYF TGCAGTGCTGTCGCGGAGACCCAGTACTTC
. . TRBJ2-1 TRBV6-6 CASSSPVVPYNEQFF TGTGCCAGCAGTTCCCCTGTCGTTCCCTACAATGAGCAGTTCTTC
. TRBD1 TRBJ2-7 TRBV6-1 CASRGTGYEQYF TGTGCCAGCAGGGGGACAGGGTACGAGCAGTACTTC
. . TRBJ1-2 TRBV4-1 CASSQDPGLRTANYGYTF TGCGCCAGCAGCCAAGATCCAGGTCTTCGCACAGCTAACTATGGCTACACCTTC
. . TRBJ2-7 TRBV20-1 CSASPFGEQYF TGCAGTGCTAGCCCCTTCGGCGAGCAGTACTTC
. TRBD2 TRBJ2-7 TRBV27 CASRGGSSTPAGDEQYF TGTGCCAGCAGGGGTGGGAGTTCGACCCCAGCGGGAGACGAGCAGTACTTC
. . TRBJ2-5 TRBV28 CASSYRDYQETQYF TGTGCCAGCAGTTACCGGGACTACCAAGAGACCCAGTACTTC
. . TRBJ2-7 TRBV28 CASSLYQVSYEQYF TGTGCCAGCAGTTTATACCAGGTCTCCTACGAGCAGTACTTC
. TRBD2 TRBJ2-3 TRBV5-4 CASSRGLAGGRDTQYF TGTGCCAGCAGCAGGGGACTAGCGGGGGGGCGGGATACGCAGTATTTT
. . TRBJ1-4 TRBV27 CATRRGEKLFF TGTGCCACCCGGCGGGGAGAAAAACTGTTTTTT
. TRBD1 TRBJ2-2 TRBV7-9 CASSHGQGSGELFF TGTGCCAGCAGCCATGGACAGGGGTCCGGGGAGCTGTTTTTT
few TRBD2 TRBJ2-5 TRBV6-6 CASSWGLAGGEETQYF TGTGCCAGCAGTTGGGGACTAGCGGGGGGCGAAGAGACCCAGTACTTC
. . TRBJ2-7 TRBV28 CASSLVDLSEQYF TGTGCCAGCAGTTTAGTGGACCTTTCGGAGCAGTACTTC
. . TRBJ2-7 TRBV6-6 CASSYPRGGPSYEQYF TGTGCCAGCAGTTACCCCCGTGGGGGACCCTCCTACGAGCAGTACTTC
. . TRBJ2-1 TRBV6-1 CASTLGLWRDNEQFF TGTGCCAGCACCCTAGGACTCTGGCGGGACAATGAGCAGTTCTTC
. . TRBJ1-2 TRBV28 CASSLGGREGVRGYTF TGTGCCAGCAGTTTGGGCGGCAGAGAGGGAGTTCGCGGCTACACCTTC
. . TRBJ2-1 TRBV6-5 CATRGHPTYNEQFF TGTGCCACTCGGGGACACCCAACCTACAATGAGCAGTTCTTC